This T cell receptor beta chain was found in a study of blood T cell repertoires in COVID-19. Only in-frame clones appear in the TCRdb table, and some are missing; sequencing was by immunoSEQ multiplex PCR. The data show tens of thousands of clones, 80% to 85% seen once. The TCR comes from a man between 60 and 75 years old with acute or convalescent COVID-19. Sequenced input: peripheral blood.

This CDR3 is CASSQSQGEAFF. As DNA, the CDR3 is TGCGCCAGCAGCCAAAGTCAGGGAGAAGCTTTCTTT. The rearrangement joins TRBV4-1 to TRBJ1-1, with D tentatively TRBD1 (5 bases). Germline CDR1 and CDR2: MGHRA and YSYEKL. V gave up 2 bases and J gave up 8 bases, with 9 bases separating them. This CDR3 is 12 amino acids long.